What follows is one T cell receptor beta chain and its context. This CDR3 is 18 amino acids long. Trimming took 0 bases from V and 7 from J; bases not matched to a gene: 16. The V gene's germline CDR1 is LGHNT and CDR2 FRNRAP. Both about-4-week and about-12-week second-dose recipients were combined. The sample is drawn from a study of T cell responses to AZD1222 COVID-19 vaccine. TCRdb keeps only in-frame clones here, not all; method: immunoSEQ multiplex PCR. The sample carries under 150,000 clones, 90% to 95% recorded once. The chain employs TRBV12-5 and TRBJ2-3; TRBD2 aligns across 7 bases. The sample here was peripheral blood, taken 28 days after the second AZD1222 dose. The TCR comes from an adult who received the AZD1222 COVID-19 vaccine. CDR3 in amino acids: CASGLVAVRGSNMNTQYF. DNA of the CDR3: TGTGCTAGTGGTTTGGTAGCAGTCCGCGGGAGTAACATGAATACGCAGTATTTT.